This T cell receptor beta chain originates from a study of T cells in localized non-small cell lung cancer (dated by TCRdb to between 2020 and 2021). Regarding the complete study: T cell repertoires of some 240 early-stage NSCLC patients were analyzed, with tumors being compared against uninvolved tumor-adjacent lungs. All 220 or so NSCLC patients in the cohort were treatment-naive and had localized lung tumors that were resected. Of the NSCLC patients, about 130 were male and approximately 99 were female, and the mean age was about 69 years.

At diagnosis, peripheral blood, uninvolved tumor-adjacent lung and tumor were collected and stored as a combination of fresh-frozen and FFPE material. For TCR repertoire profiling, blood samples were analyzed as peripheral blood mononuclear cells. The immunoSEQ Assay was used to sequence TCR beta CDR3 regions from DNA. Concerning the study's data processing: To compute T cell density, TCR beta template counts were normalized to usable DNA, which was estimated by amplifying housekeeping genes. Richness was estimated using the preseqR package, with extrapolation to 400,000 templates for PBMC samples and to 120,000 templates for tissue samples. Clonality was defined by subtracting Pielou's evenness from one. To identify tissue-enriched TCRs, differential abundance testing was run on productive amino-acid clonotypes with a minimum total count of 5 and an alpha of 0.1. The Jaccard Index and the Morisita Overlap Index were used to measure repertoire overlap between compartments. GLIPH grouped TCR beta CDR3s together with public tetramer-defined viral CDR3s, and a viral motif had to include at least three viral sequences and show V-gene enrichment. TCRdb's version of the immuneACCESS table is confined to in-frame rearrangements and falls short of the full clone set. An unresolved V gene accounts for under half of the shortfall where checked; the remainder is of unknown origin. D and trimming come from the DNA, and the V and J calls and clone size come from that table. This sample gives 100,000 or so clones in total; approximately 90% of them show up just once. The ten largest clones add up to approximately 4% of the sample.

On the study overall, not on this receptor specifically: The highest T cell clonality was observed in uninvolved tumor-adjacent lung, where clonality exceeded that of tumor, suggesting that antigenic responses were more focused in uninvolved tumor-adjacent lung. Longer overall survival was associated with higher T cell density in blood, whereas shorter survival was associated with higher clonality in adjacent lung. A median of roughly 60 of the top 100 tumor clones turned up in the paired uninvolved adjacent lung, and under 30 of those clones also ranked among the top 100 of that same adjacent lung. Because multi-region tumor sequencing was not done, intratumor heterogeneity could not be ruled out. Because the study design was exploratory, TCR variables were selected using unadjusted p-values without false-discovery rate correction.

About this clone itself: What this receptor recognizes is not known. The record has no base qualities; no much larger clone is one base away.

The junction shows trimming of 5 bases on V and 4 bases on J, plus 14 bases between the germline ends. The CDR3 measures 14 amino acids from cysteine to phenylalanine. CDR3 DNA is the only sequence kept; it has 42 bases, read in frame from the first base. As encoded in the germline V gene (reference sequence), CDR1 is SSHAT while CDR2 is FNYEAQ. The clonotype was recovered from a woman aged 40 to 75 with stage II squamous cell lung carcinoma. The sequencing used PBMCs, collected before any cancer treatment. The chain is made from TRBV7-7 and TRBJ1-2, with no reliable assignment of the D segment. The sequenced DNA is TGTGCCAGCAGCCTGGACTCCTCGGGCTATGGCTACACCTTC. It codes for CASSLDSSGYGYTF.